This TCR beta chain was documented in a study of blood T cell repertoires in COVID-19 (dated by TCRdb to the early 2020s). A note on the overall study: Samples covering the acute and convalescent phases of COVID-19 were provided by collaborators in the United States, Italy and Spain. Sample metadata almost always included a de-identified subject ID, COVID-19 status, age in years and sex. The dataset comprised deeply sampled blood TCRbeta repertoires from subjects exposed to, actively infected with, or recovered from COVID-19. The samples were drawn from two sources: the first 160 participants of the ongoing ImmuneRACE study, and 1,000 to 1,500 subjects contributed by 6 global collaborators. The repertoires were released in a freely available public database meant as a resource for research on the immune response to SARS-CoV-2. Where available, HLA class I and class II types were taken from metadata supplied by the sample provider and were not determined by assay-based typing. The material from the prospective study consisted of cDNA or gDNA derived from T cells, B-cell-depleted T cells, or PBMCs. General study outcomes and caveats: The quantity of clinical and demographic metadata differed by source and by participant and was supplied without curation.

TCRbeta CDR3 regions were amplified from genomic DNA using the immunoSEQ Assay, a bias-controlled multiplex PCR. The paper's processing steps were these. Within the assay, amplification of reference gene primers was used to estimate how many nucleated cells each sample contained. To quantify the absolute abundance of each unique TCRbeta CDR3 rearrangement, sequence reads were collapsed and filtered. Productive Simpson clonality was computed per sample as the square root of Simpson's diversity index over productive rearrangements. This immuneACCESS table, as held by TCRdb, lists in-frame sequences with V and J called but not all clones. Of the missing ones, under half trace to an unresolved V gene in checked studies; the others have no known cause. The D gene and trimming were derived from the DNA, and the V and J assignments and clone size from that table. The sample includes 200,000 to 300,000 clones, with approximately 90% observed a single time. Clones ranked in the top ten supply about 1.2% of the sample.

Cut back by 0 bases and 4 bases, the V and J ends lie 11 bases apart. Sequences SGDLS (CDR1) and YYNGEE (CDR2) are obtained from the germline V gene. The CDR3, cysteine through phenylalanine, is 15 amino acids long. Here the CDR3 DNA is all that survives: 45 bases in frame from base 1. Notes on this clone: Its antigen specificity is not known. No quality values exist for individual bases; no much larger clone is one base distant.

Participants in the prospective study were aged about 18 to 95 years, lived in about two dozen United States geographic areas, and enrolled through a virtual design. Cohort assignment in the prospective study relied on participant-reported clinical history from a screening survey and a study questionnaire. Each participant in the prospective study had whole blood, serum and a nasopharyngeal or oropharyngeal swab collected by mobile phlebotomists. Over a roughly 2-month period, participants in the prospective study had the option of providing additional blood draws and questionnaires. Before DNA extraction, blood samples from the prospective study were shipped at room temperature or frozen.

Sequenced material: PBMCs or T cells enriched from blood (not recorded which). The chain is encoded by TRBV9 joined to TRBJ2-1; the D gene is perhaps TRBD2, on 6 matching bases. This TCR derives from a woman between 40 and 55 years old with acute COVID-19. The CDR3 in this case is CASSVDPGRYNEQFF. The nucleotides read TGTGCCAGCAGCGTAGACCCCGGGAGATACAATGAGCAGTTCTTC.